These T cell receptor beta chains were read from a single sample in a study of T-cell memory formation after mild COVID-19. TCRdb re-called the 5' RACE reads through MiXCR, storing one row per CDR3 protein. The data show about 390,000 distinct CDR3 sequences, about 21% seen once. Sequencing input: PBMCs or a T cell subset sorted from them (not recorded which). The source is an adult woman who had mild COVID-19 (a few samples of this study predate the infection). Cell type and time point are not known. Each CDR3 is given with its conserved first and last residue. The order of the fields is D gene, clone size, J gene, V gene, CDR3 protein, CDR3 DNA. D genes are given only for firm matches. Clone size is shown for a subset of rows, as once, few, many or a class of expanded clone.

TRBD1 | - | TRBJ1-2 | TRBV18 | CASSPDRVGYTF | TGTGCCAGCTCACCAGACAGGGTTGGCTACACCTTC
- | - | TRBJ2-3 | TRBV7-2 | CASSARGSFYTDTQYF | TGTGCCAGCAGCGCCCGGGGCTCCTTTTACACAGATACGCAGTATTTT
- | few | TRBJ1-2 | TRBV5-5 | CASSLEGGGGYTF | TGTGCCAGCAGCCTTGAAGGGGGAGGCGGCTACACCTTC
TRBD2 | - | TRBJ2-2 | TRBV12-3/TRBV12-4 | CASSFKGLAGGPSTGELFF | TGTGCCAGCAGTTTTAAGGGACTAGCGGGAGGGCCGAGCACCGGGGAGCTGTTTTTT
- | few | TRBJ1-6 | TRBV6-1 | CASSENPGGYNSPLHF | TGTGCCAGCAGCGAGAACCCCGGGGGCTATAATTCACCCCTCCACTTT
- | - | TRBJ2-7 | TRBV5-4 | CASSNGPLVYEQYF | TGTGCCAGCAGCAACGGGCCATTAGTCTACGAGCAGTACTTC
TRBD1 | - | TRBJ2-7 | TRBV10-3 | CAISAPGGSSYEQYF | TGTGCCATCAGTGCCCCAGGGGGTAGCTCCTACGAGCAGTACTTC
- | few | TRBJ2-1 | TRBV30 | CAWSQGYSEQFF | TGTGCCTGGAGTCAAGGGTACAGTGAGCAGTTCTTC
- | - | TRBJ2-5 | TRBV15 | CATIGDGLFQETQYF | TGTGCCACCATCGGTGATGGACTTTTCCAAGAGACCCAGTACTTC
- | - | TRBJ2-1 | TRBV6-5 | CASSPYRGANEQFF | TGTGCCAGCAGTCCTTATCGGGGAGCAAATGAGCAGTTCTTC
- | - | TRBJ2-1 | TRBV4-1 | CASSPHQGEQFF | TGCGCCAGCAGCCCCCACCAAGGAGAGCAGTTCTTC
- | few | TRBJ2-3 | TRBV5-1 | CASRELPSTDTQYF | TGCGCCAGCAGGGAACTCCCTAGCACAGATACGCAGTATTTT
- | - | TRBJ1-1 | TRBV6-4 | CATRPTEAFF | TGTGCCACGAGGCCCACTGAAGCTTTCTTT
TRBD1 | - | TRBJ1-1 | TRBV10-3 | CAISESWTGDTEAFF | TGTGCCATCAGTGAGTCTTGGACAGGGGACACTGAAGCTTTCTTT
TRBD1 | - | TRBJ1-1 | TRBV7-8 | CASSAKDRGLSTEAFF | TGTGCCAGCAGCGCCAAAGACAGGGGGCTGAGCACTGAAGCTTTCTTT
TRBD2 | - | TRBJ2-2 | TRBV30 | CAWSELRGTGELFF | TGTGCCTGGAGTGAACTGCGGGGGACCGGGGAGCTGTTTTTT
TRBD2 | few | TRBJ2-1 | TRBV25-1 | CASGLAGRPNEQFF | TGTGCCAGCGGACTAGCGGGGAGACCCAATGAGCAGTTCTTC
- | - | TRBJ2-4 | TRBV9 | CASSVATGFGKNAADIQYF | TGTGCCAGCAGCGTAGCTACAGGGTTTGGAAAAAATGCAGCGGACATTCAGTACTTC
- | few | TRBJ2-7 | TRBV20-1 | CSAITLGAANEQYF | TGCAGTGCTATCACCCTGGGGGCGGCCAACGAGCAGTACTTC
- | - | TRBJ2-3 | TRBV29-1 | CSVDEARRTDTQYF | TGCAGCGTTGATGAAGCCCGGCGCACAGATACGCAGTATTTT
- | - | TRBJ2-2 | TRBV18 | CASSPDSTPNTGELFF | TGTGCCAGCTCACCTGACAGCACTCCGAACACCGGGGAGCTGTTTTTT
- | - | TRBJ2-5 | TRBV7-6 | CASSLVGGSFSETQYF | TGTGCCAGCAGCTTAGTAGGTGGGAGCTTTAGCGAGACCCAGTACTTC
- | few | TRBJ2-3 | TRBV14 | CASSQDPRRAQYF | TGTGCCAGCAGCCAAGATCCGCGAAGAGCGCAGTATTTT
TRBD2 | - | TRBJ2-3 | TRBV7-9 | CASSLVAGAADTQYF | TGTGCCAGCAGCTTAGTAGCGGGAGCCGCGGATACGCAGTATTTT
- | few | TRBJ1-1 | TRBV6-2/TRBV6-3 | CASSYSYDSMNTEAFF | TGTGCCAGCAGTTACTCGTATGACAGTATGAACACTGAAGCTTTCTTT
TRBD2 | - | TRBJ2-7 | TRBV4-2 | CASSQEASGITYEQYF | TGTGCCAGCAGCCAAGAAGCTAGCGGAATAACCTACGAGCAGTACTTC
- | - | TRBJ1-2 | TRBV5-6 | CASSRRERNYGYTF | TGTGCCAGCAGCCGCCGGGAAAGGAACTATGGCTACACCTTC
TRBD2 | - | TRBJ2-7 | TRBV5-1 | CASKRREGPNEQYF | TGCGCCAGCAAGCGTAGGGAGGGGCCCAACGAGCAGTACTTC
- | few | TRBJ1-2 | TRBV6-5 | CASTTGTNYGYTF | TGTGCCAGCACTACCGGGACTAACTATGGCTACACCTTC
TRBD2 | - | TRBJ2-1 | TRBV5-1 | CASSIAGPRNEQFF | TGCGCCAGCAGCATAGCGGGACCCCGCAATGAGCAGTTCTTC
- | many | TRBJ1-5 | TRBV12-3/TRBV12-4 | CASLNTRGGGVTDSNQPQHF | TGTGCCAGCCTCAATACCCGGGGCGGGGGCGTTACCGATAGCAATCAGCCCCAGCATTTT
- | few | TRBJ2-2 | TRBV2 | CASSAEIGELFF | TGTGCCAGCAGTGCTGAAATCGGGGAGCTGTTTTTT
TRBD1 | - | TRBJ1-4 | TRBV14 | CASSCYRTGPNEKLFF | TGTGCCAGCAGCTGCTATCGGACAGGCCCTAATGAAAAACTGTTTTTT
TRBD1 | - | TRBJ1-2 | TRBV6-5 | CASSYTGQGTGYTF | TGTGCCAGCAGTTACACCGGACAGGGGACGGGCTACACCTTC
- | - | TRBJ2-7 | TRBV4-2 | CASSQEGSNYEQYF | TGTGCCAGCAGCCAAGAGGGTAGTAACTACGAGCAGTACTTC
TRBD1 | once | TRBJ2-5 | TRBV28 | CASSSLTGQETQYF | TGTGCCAGCAGCTCCCTGACAGGGCAAGAGACCCAGTACTTC
TRBD1 | - | TRBJ2-1 | TRBV7-3 | CASSPGGTGREFF | TGTGCCAGCAGCCCAGGGGGGACAGGGAGGGAGTTCTTC
TRBD1 | - | TRBJ2-7 | TRBV30 | CAWSPGQGYEQYF | TGTGCCTGGAGTCCGGGACAGGGGTACGAGCAGTACTTC
- | few | TRBJ1-2 | TRBV7-2 | CASSLRGLGGYTF | TGTGCCAGCAGCTTAAGGGGACTTGGTGGCTACACCTTC
TRBD1 | few | TRBJ1-2 | TRBV7-2 | CASSAGQGTGGYTF | TGTGCCAGCAGCGCGGGACAGGGAACGGGCGGCTACACCTTC
TRBD2 | - | TRBJ2-3 | TRBV9 | CASGGDWADTQYF | TGTGCCAGCGGGGGGGACTGGGCAGATACGCAGTATTTT
- | - | TRBJ2-3 | TRBV7-9 | CASSYERVGTDTQYF | TGTGCCAGCAGCTACGAGCGGGTCGGGACAGATACGCAGTATTTT
- | - | TRBJ1-2 | TRBV7-8 | CASSLGVGEANYGYTF | TGTGCCAGCAGCTTAGGGGTTGGGGAAGCTAACTATGGCTACACCTTC
- | - | TRBJ1-2 | TRBV6-5 | CASSYVTGDGYTF | TGTGCCAGCAGTTATGTGACAGGTGATGGCTACACCTTC
- | - | TRBJ2-2 | TRBV5-1 | CASSLASGSSTGELFF | TGCGCCAGCAGCTTGGCTAGTGGATCGAGCACCGGGGAGCTGTTTTTT
- | - | TRBJ1-4 | TRBV29-1 | CSVMVVTQNEKLFF | TGCAGCGTTATGGTTGTTACCCAAAATGAAAAACTGTTTTTT
- | - | TRBJ1-5 | TRBV20-1 | CSARMDSNQPQHF | TGCAGTGCTAGAATGGACAGCAATCAGCCCCAGCATTTT
- | - | TRBJ2-7 | TRBV12-3/TRBV12-4 | CASRPGPASYEQYF | TGTGCCAGCAGACCGGGACCAGCCTCCTACGAGCAGTACTTC
- | - | TRBJ2-1 | TRBV7-7 | CAPNEQFF | TGTGCTCCAAATGAGCAGTTCTTC
- | - | TRBJ2-7 | TRBV4-1 | CASSHFPGRSSYEQYF | TGCGCCAGCAGCCACTTCCCGGGACGGAGCTCCTACGAGCAGTACTTC
- | few | TRBJ2-7 | TRBV5-1 | CASSLTWVSYEQYF | TGCGCCAGCAGCCTCACATGGGTCTCCTACGAGCAGTACTTC